Following are 5 T cell receptor beta chains from one sample sequenced in a study of blood T cell repertoires in COVID-19. Repertoires were generated with immunoSEQ multiplex PCR, while TCRdb's copy carries only in-frame clones and drops some. The sample has 120,000 or so clones; just over 75% are singletons. The source material was peripheral blood. Source of these receptors: a woman older than 75 with acute or convalescent COVID-19.

The CDR3, as DNA: TGTGCCAGCAGACCAGCGGGATCGCGCACAGATACGCAGTATTTT. It specifies CASRPAGSRTDTQYF. The rearrangement links TRBV7-2 to TRBJ2-3, with 7 bases lining up with TRBD2. After removal of 6 bases from V and 1 base from J, the junction contained 7 bases not matched to a gene. The germline CDR1 and CDR2 sequences are SGHTA and FQGNSA. The CDR3 is 15 residues long.

CDR3 loop: CASSLSASRRYGGNEQFF. DNA for the CDR3: TGTGCCAGCAGCTTAAGCGCCTCGAGAAGGTATGGAGGCAATGAGCAGTTCTTC. The V and J genes are TRBV7-2 and TRBJ2-1; maybe TRBD2 (5 bases). Germline-derived CDR1 and CDR2 are SGHTA and FQGNSA. The CDR3 is 18 residues long. V lost 2 bases to trimming and J lost 6 bases, with 23 bases between them.

The chain carries TRBV24-1 and TRBJ2-7; no firm D call. This CDR3 contains 12 residues. Germline V gives CDR1 KGHDR, CDR2 SFDVKD. Trimming left V 6 bases short and J 5 bases short, with 10 bases between. CDR3 region: CATSIAPHEQYF. For the CDR3, the DNA is TGTGCCACCAGTATAGCCCCCCACGAGCAGTACTTC.

This chain joins TRBV5-1 and TRBJ1-2, with 8 bases identical to TRBD1. Germline V gene sequence: CDR1 SGHRS, CDR2 YFSETQ. V gave up 4 bases and J gave up 3 bases; unmatched junction bases: 5. The CDR3 is made up of 14 amino acids. The CDR3 DNA sequence: TGCGCCAGCAGCCTGGGACAGGCCGACTATGGCTACACCTTC. Its protein is CASSLGQADYGYTF.

V usage is TRBV6-5 and J usage is TRBJ2-7; the match to TRBD2 covers 8 bases. This CDR3 comprises 14 residues. J was trimmed by 4 bases and V by 5 bases; bases with no gene match: 7. Germline V gives CDR1 MNHEY, CDR2 SVGAGI. In DNA, the CDR3 is TGTGCCAGCAGTAGCCGGGGGGGCGGGTACGAGCAGTACTTC. It yields the protein CASSSRGGGYEQYF.